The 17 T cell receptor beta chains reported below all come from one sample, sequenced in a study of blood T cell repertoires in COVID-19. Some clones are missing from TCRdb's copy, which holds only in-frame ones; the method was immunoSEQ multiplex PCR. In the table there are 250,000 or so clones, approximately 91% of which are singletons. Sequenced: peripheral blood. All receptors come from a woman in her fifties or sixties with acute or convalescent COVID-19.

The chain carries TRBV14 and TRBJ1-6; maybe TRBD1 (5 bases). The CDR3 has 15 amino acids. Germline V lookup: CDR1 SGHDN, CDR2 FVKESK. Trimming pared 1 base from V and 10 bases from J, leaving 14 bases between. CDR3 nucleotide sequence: TGTGCCAGCAGCCAAGTGGGCAGGGTAGGGTCACCCCTCCACTTT. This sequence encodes CASSQVGRVGSPLHF.

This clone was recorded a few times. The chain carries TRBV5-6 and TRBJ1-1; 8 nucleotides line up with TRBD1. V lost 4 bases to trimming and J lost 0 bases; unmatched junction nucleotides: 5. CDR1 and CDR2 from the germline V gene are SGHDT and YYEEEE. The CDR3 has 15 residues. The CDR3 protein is CASSKGQGLNTEAFF. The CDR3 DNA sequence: TGTGCCAGCAGCAAAGGACAGGGTTTGAACACTGAAGCTTTCTTT.

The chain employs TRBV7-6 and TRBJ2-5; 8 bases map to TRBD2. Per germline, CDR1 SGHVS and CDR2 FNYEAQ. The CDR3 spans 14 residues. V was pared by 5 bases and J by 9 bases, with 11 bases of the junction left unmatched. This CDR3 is CASSPAGTRGPQYF. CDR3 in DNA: TGTGCCAGCAGCCCAGCCGGGACTAGGGGACCCCAGTACTTC.

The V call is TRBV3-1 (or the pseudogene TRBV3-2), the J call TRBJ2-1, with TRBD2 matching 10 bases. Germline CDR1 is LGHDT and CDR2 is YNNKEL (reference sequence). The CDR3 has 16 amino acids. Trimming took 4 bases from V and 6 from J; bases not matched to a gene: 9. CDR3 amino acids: CASSPKTAGGGNEQFF. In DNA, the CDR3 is TGTGCCAGCAGCCCCAAAACAGCGGGGGGGGGCAATGAGCAGTTCTTC.

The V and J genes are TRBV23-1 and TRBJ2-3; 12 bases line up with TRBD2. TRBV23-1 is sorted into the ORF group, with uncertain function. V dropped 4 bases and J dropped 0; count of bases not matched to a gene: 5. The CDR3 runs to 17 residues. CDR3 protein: CASSRRTSGASTDTQYF. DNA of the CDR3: TGCGCCAGCAGTCGCAGGACTAGCGGGGCGAGCACAGATACGCAGTATTTT.

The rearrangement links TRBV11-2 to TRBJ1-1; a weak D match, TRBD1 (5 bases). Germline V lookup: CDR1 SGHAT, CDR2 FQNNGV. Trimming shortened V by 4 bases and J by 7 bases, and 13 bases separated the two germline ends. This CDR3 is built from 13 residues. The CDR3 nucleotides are TGTGCCAGCAGCTACGCAGGGTATAGTGAAGCTTTCTTT. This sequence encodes CASSYAGYSEAFF.

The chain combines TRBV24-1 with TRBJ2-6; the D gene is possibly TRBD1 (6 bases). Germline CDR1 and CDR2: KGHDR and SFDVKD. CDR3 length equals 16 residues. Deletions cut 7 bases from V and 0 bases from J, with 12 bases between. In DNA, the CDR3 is TGTGCCACCAGGGACAGCTCCTACTCTGGGGCCAACGTCCTGACTTTC. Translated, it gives CATRDSSYSGANVLTF.

Written as DNA, the CDR3 is TGTGCCAGCAGTTACCTCCAGACAGTTTTTAACTATGGCTACACCTTC. Its translation is CASSYLQTVFNYGYTF. The chain links TRBV6-5 to TRBJ1-2; TRBD1 is a possible D gene (5 bases). V lost 2 bases, J lost 1 base, and 14 bases lay in between. The CDR3 is 16 amino acids. CDR1 MNHEY and CDR2 SVGAGI come from the germline V gene.

The CDR3 protein is CASSWGGNYGYTF. Here the CDR3 DNA reads TGCGCCAGCAGCTGGGGAGGTAACTATGGCTACACCTTC. This chain connects TRBV5-1 to TRBJ1-2; D unresolved. Trimming removed 3 bases at V and 1 base at J, with 7 bases between. Looked up from germline, CDR1 is SGHRS and CDR2 is YFSETQ. The CDR3 is made up of 13 amino acids.

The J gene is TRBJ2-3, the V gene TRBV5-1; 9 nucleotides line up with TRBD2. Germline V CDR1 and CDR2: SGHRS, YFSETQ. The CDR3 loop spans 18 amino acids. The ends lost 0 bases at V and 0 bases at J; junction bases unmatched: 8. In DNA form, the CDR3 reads TGCGCCAGCAGCTTGGTGATGGTTAGCGGGGGTAGCACAGATACGCAGTATTTT. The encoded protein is CASSLVMVSGGSTDTQYF.

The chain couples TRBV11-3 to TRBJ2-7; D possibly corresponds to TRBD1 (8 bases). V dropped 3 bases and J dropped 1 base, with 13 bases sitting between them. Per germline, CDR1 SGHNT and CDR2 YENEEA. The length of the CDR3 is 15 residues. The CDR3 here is CASSLGGTGSYEQYF. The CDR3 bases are TGTGCCAGCAGCTTGGGAGGGACAGGTTCCTACGAGCAGTACTTC.

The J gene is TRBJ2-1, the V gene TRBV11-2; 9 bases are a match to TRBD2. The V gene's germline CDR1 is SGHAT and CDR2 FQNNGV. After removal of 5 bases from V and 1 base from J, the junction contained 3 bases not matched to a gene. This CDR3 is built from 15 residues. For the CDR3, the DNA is TGTGCCAGCAGCCCAGCGGGAGGATCCTACAATGAGCAGTTCTTC. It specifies CASSPAGGSYNEQFF.

The chain's CDR3 is CASSFAGATLNTEAFF. The CDR3 bases are TGTGCCAGCAGCTTCGCAGGGGCAACCTTGAACACTGAAGCTTTCTTT. J is TRBJ1-1 and V is TRBV7-9; D might be TRBD1 (6 bases). Germline V lookup: CDR1 SEHNR, CDR2 FQNEAQ (reference sequence). The CDR3 totals 16 residues. Trimming stripped 3 bases from V and 0 bases from J, with 14 bases between.

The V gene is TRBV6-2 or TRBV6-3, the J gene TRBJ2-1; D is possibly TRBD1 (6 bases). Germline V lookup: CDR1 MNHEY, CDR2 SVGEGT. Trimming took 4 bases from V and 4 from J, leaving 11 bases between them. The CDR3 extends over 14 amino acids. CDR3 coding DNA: TGTGCCAGCAGTTCTGGGGGCAGGTACAATGAGCAGTTCTTC. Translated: CASSSGGRYNEQFF.

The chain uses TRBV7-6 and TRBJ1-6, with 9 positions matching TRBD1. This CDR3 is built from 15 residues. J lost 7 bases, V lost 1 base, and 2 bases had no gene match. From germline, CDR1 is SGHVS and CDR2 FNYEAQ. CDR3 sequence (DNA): TGTGCCAGCAGCTTAGTAGGGACAGGGAATTCACCCCTCCACTTT. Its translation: CASSLVGTGNSPLHF.

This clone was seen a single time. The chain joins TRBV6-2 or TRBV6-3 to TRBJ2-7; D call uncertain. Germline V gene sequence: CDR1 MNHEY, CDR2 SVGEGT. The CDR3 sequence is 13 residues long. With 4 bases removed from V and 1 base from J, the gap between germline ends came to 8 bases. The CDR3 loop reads CASSFDTSYEQYF. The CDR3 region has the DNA TGTGCCAGCAGTTTTGACACATCCTACGAGCAGTACTTC.

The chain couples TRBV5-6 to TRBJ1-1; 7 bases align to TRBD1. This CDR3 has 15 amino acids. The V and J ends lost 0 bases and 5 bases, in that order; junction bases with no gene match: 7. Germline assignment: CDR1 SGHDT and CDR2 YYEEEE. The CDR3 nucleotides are TGTGCCAGCAGCTTGGACAGGGGCGGGGTAACTGAAGCTTTCTTT. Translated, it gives CASSLDRGGVTEAFF.